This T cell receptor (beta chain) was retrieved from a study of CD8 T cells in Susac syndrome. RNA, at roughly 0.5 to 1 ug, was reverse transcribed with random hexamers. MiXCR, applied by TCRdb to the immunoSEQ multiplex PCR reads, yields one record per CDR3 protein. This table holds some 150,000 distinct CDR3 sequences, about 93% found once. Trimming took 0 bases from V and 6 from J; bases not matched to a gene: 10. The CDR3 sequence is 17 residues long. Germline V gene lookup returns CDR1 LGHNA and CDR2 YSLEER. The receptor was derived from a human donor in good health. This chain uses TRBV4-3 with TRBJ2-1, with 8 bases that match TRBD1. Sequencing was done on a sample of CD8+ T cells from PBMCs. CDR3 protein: CASSQEFEDRAINEQFF. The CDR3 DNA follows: TGCGCCAGCAGCCAAGAGTTTGAGGACAGGGCGATCAATGAGCAGTTCTTC.